The T cell receptor beta chain described here comes from a study of T cell clonality in common variable immunodeficiency. Donors gave 5 to 8 ml heparinized peripheral whole blood. The repertoire was sequenced with immunoSEQ multiplex PCR; TCRdb's copy has only in-frame clones and lacks some. The sample is made up of about 40,000 clones, none counted only once. This clone was observed a few times. The sequenced material came from peripheral blood mononuclear cells. The receptor was isolated from a person aged 18 to 75 in good health.

The sequenced CDR3 bases are TGTGCCAGCAGTGCAAGCGGGGGAGGTGAG. It translates to CASSASGGGE. The CDR3 reads in full as CASSASGGGEQFF. The genes are TRBV6-1 and TRBJ2-1; 8 nucleotides line up with TRBD2. The CDR3 extends 3 residues past the end of the read, so its final part is completed from the germline J gene. Per germline, CDR1 MNHNS and CDR2 SASEGT. After removal of 4 bases from V and 9 bases from J, the junction contained 5 bases not matched to a gene. The CDR3 is made up of 13 amino acids.